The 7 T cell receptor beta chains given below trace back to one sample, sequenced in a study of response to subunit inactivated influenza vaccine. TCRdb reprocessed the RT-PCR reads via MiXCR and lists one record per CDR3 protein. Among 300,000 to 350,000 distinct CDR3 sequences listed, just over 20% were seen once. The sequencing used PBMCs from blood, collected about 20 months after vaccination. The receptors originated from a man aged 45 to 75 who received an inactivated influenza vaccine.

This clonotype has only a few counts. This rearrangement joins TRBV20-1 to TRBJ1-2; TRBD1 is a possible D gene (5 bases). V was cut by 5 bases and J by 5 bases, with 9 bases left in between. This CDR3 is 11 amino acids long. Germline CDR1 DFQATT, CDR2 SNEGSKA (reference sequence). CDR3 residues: CSALTDYGYTF. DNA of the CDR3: TGCAGTGCTTTGACAGATTATGGCTACACCTTC.

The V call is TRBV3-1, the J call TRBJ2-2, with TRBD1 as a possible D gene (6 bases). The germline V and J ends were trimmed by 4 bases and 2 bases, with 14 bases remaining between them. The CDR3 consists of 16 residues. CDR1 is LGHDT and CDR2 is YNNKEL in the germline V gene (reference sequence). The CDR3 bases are TGTGCCAGCAGCCTCGGAACAGGGTCCAACACCGGGGAGCTGTTTTTT. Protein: CASSLGTGSNTGELFF.

As DNA, the CDR3 is TGTGCCAGTAGTATGGGCCTCCAAGCCCATAGCAATCAGCCCCAGCATTTT. It codes for CASSMGLQAHSNQPQHF. This chain links TRBV19 with TRBJ1-5, with D unclear. V lost 3 bases to trimming and J lost 0 bases, with 15 bases between them. The germline V gene encodes CDR1 LNHDA and CDR2 SQIVND (reference sequence). The CDR3 totals 17 residues.

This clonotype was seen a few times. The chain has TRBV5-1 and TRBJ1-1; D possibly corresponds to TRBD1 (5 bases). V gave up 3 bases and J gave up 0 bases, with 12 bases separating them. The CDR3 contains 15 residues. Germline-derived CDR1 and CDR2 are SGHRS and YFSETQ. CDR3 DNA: TGCGCCAGCAGCTGGCCCGGGGGGGTGAACACTGAAGCTTTCTTT. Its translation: CASSWPGGVNTEAFF.

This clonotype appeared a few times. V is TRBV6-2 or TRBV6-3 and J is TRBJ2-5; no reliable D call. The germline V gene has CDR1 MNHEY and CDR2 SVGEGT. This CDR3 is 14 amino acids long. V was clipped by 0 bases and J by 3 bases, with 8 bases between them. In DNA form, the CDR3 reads TGTGCCAGCAGTTACTCGAGCGAGGAAGAGACCCAGTACTTC. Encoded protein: CASSYSSEEETQYF.

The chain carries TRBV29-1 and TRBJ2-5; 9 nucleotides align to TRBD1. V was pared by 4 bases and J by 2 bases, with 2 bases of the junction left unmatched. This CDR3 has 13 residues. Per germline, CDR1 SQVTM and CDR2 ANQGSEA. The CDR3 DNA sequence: TGCAGCGTTGGTGGGACAGGGCAAGAGACCCAGTACTTC. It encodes CSVGGTGQETQYF.

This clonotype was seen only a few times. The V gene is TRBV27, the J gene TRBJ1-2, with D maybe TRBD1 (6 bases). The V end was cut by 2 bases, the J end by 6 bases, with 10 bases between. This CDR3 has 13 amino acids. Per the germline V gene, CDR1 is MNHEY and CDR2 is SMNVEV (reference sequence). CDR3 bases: TGTGCCAGCAGTTTAAGGGCAGGGGATGGCTACACCTTC. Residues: CASSLRAGDGYTF.